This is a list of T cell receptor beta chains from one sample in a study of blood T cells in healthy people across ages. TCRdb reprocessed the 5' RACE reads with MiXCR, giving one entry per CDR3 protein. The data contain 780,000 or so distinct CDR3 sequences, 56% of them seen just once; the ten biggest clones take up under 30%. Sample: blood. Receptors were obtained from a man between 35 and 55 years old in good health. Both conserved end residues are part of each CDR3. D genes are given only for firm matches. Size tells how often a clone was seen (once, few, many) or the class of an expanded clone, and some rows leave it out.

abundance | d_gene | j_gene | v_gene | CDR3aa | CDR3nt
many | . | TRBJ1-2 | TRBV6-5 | CASSYSLGRGGGYTF | TGTGCCAGCAGTTACTCTTTGGGGCGCGGTGGTGGCTACACCTTC
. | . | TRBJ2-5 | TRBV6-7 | CASSSGHNQETQYF | TGTGCCAGCAGTTCGGGACACAACCAAGAGACCCAGTACTTC
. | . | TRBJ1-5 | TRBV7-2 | CASSSQKNQPQHF | TGTGCCAGCAGCTCCCAGAAGAATCAGCCCCAGCATTTT
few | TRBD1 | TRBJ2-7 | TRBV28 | CASSLHPGQAYEQYF | TGTGCCAGCAGTCTGCATCCGGGACAGGCCTACGAGCAGTACTTC
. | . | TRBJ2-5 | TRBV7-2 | CASSWPTSPYETQYF | TGTGCCAGCAGCTGGCCGACTAGTCCGTATGAGACCCAGTACTTC
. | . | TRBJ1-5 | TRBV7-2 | CASSLDGGYSNQPQHF | TGTGCCAGCAGCTTAGACGGGGGTTATAGCAATCAGCCCCAGCATTTT
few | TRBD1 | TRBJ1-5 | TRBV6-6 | CASSTGGDQPQHF | TGTGCCAGCAGTACAGGGGGCGATCAGCCCCAGCATTTT
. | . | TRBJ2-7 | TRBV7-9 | CASSFLAVEDEQYF | TGTGCCAGCAGCTTTCTGGCAGTCGAGGACGAGCAGTACTTC
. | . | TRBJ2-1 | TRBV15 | CATSRGEFYNEQFF | TGTGCCACCAGCAGAGGAGAGTTCTACAACGAGCAGTTCTTC
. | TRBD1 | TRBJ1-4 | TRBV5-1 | CASSHRTGRLTNEKLFF | TGCGCCAGCAGCCACCGGACAGGGCGCCTAACTAATGAAAAACTGTTTTTT
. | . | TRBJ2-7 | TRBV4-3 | CASSQDLLALAYEQYF | TGCGCCAGCAGCCAAGATCTACTAGCTCTTGCCTACGAGCAGTACTTC
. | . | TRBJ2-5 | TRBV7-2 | CASSRPGSTFNEQYF | TGTGCCAGCAGCCGGCCGGGCTCCACATTTAATGAGCAGTACTTC
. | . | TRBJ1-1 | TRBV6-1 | CASSDGSSTEAFF | TGTGCCAGCAGTGATGGCAGTAGCACTGAAGCTTTCTTT
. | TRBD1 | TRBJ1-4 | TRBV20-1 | CSARASGTGDEKLFF | TGCAGTGCTAGAGCCTCGGGGACAGGGGATGAAAAACTGTTTTTT
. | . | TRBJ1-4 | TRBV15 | CATSRQTFGTANEKLFF | TGTGCCACCAGCAGACAAACTTTTGGGACGGCTAATGAAAAACTGTTTTTT
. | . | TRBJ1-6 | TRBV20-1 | CSARDFRAGNSYNSPLHF | TGCAGTGCTAGAGATTTTCGAGCCGGGAACTCCTATAATTCACCCCTCCACTTT
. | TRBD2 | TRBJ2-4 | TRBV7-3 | CAGTLAGGKNIQYF | TGTGCCGGCACACTAGCGGGAGGTAAAAACATTCAGTACTTC
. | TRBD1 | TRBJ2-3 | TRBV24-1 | CATSDLDAGTGRYGTDTQYF | TGTGCCACCAGTGATTTGGATGCGGGGACAGGGCGCTACGGCACAGATACGCAGTATTTT
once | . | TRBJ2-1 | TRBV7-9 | CASSPRGVLGANEQFF | TGTGCCAGCAGCCCTAGAGGGGTGTTGGGTGCAAATGAGCAGTTCTTC
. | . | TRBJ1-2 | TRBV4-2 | CASSPNPQGSYGYTF | TGTGCCAGCAGCCCCAACCCCCAGGGGAGCTATGGCTACACCTTC
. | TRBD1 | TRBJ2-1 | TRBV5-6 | CASSLDRGSVYNEQFF | TGTGCCAGCAGCTTGGACAGGGGGTCTGTTTACAATGAGCAGTTCTTC
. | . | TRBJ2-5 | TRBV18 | CASSLSAGSGETQYF | TGTGCCAGCTCACTTTCCGCTGGGTCGGGAGAGACCCAGTACTTC
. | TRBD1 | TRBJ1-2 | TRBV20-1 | CSAPDRDAYGYTF | TGCAGTGCTCCCGACAGGGACGCATATGGCTACACCTTC
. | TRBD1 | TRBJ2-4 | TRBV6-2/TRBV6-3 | CASSSRQGTIQYF | TGTGCCAGCAGCTCCCGACAGGGAACCATTCAGTACTTC
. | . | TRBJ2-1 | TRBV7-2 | CASRRSRTAYNEQFF | TGTGCCAGCAGGCGAAGTCGGACAGCCTACAATGAGCAGTTCTTC
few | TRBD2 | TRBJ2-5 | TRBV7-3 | CASSSTLGRGGTSETQYF | TGTGCCAGCAGCTCCACCTTGGGTCGGGGGGGGACTTCTGAGACCCAGTACTTC
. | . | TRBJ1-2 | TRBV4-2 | CASSQGYEANYGYTF | TGTGCCAGCAGCCAAGGTTACGAAGCTAACTATGGCTACACCTTC
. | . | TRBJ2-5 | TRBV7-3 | CASSSIAGGLGETQYF | TGTGCCAGCAGCTCCATCGCCGGGGGGCTAGGGGAGACCCAGTACTTC
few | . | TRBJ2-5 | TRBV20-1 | CSANPGQGFQETQYF | TGCAGTGCAAATCCCGGGCAGGGGTTTCAAGAGACCCAGTACTTC
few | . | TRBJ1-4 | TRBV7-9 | CASSLSFGSNEKLFF | TGTGCCAGCAGCTTAAGCTTTGGGTCTAATGAAAAACTGTTTTTT
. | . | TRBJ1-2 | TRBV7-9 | CASSPRGGYYGYTF | TGTGCCAGCAGCCCGAGGGGGGGTTACTATGGCTACACCTTC
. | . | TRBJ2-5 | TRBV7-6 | CASSTKEQGLGETQYF | TGTGCCAGCAGCACGAAGGAACAGGGTCTGGGAGAGACCCAGTACTTC
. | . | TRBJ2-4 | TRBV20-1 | CSARKDARYKNIQYF | TGCAGTGCTAGAAAAGATGCCAGGTACAAAAACATTCAGTACTTC
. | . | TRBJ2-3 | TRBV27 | CASSLSFGLLTDTRYF | TGTGCCAGCAGTTTATCCTTTGGGCTACTCACAGATACGCGGTATTTT
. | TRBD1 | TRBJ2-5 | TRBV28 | CASSILTGGRETQYF | TGTGCCAGCAGCATACTCACAGGGGGCAGAGAGACCCAGTACTTC
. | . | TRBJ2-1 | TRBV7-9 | CASSLQTIYNEQFF | TGTGCCAGCAGCTTACAGACTATTTACAATGAGCAGTTCTTC
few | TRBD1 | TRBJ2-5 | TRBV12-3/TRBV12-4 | CASSSSDRGETQYF | TGTGCCAGCAGTTCCTCAGACAGGGGGGAGACCCAGTACTTC
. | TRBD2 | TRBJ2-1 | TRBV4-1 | CASSQTGLAGGRQGFF | TGCGCCAGCAGCCAAACGGGACTAGCGGGGGGCAGGCAGGGGTTCTTC
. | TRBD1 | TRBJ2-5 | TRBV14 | CASSQDEWDRGEQYF | TGTGCCAGCAGCCAAGATGAGTGGGACAGGGGAGAGCAGTACTTC
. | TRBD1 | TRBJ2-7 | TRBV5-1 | CASRQGVGAGVNEQYF | TGCGCCAGCCGACAGGGGGTCGGTGCGGGAGTCAACGAGCAGTACTTC